This passage covers 16 T cell receptor beta chains from one sample sequenced in a study of blood T cell repertoires in COVID-19. The assay was immunoSEQ multiplex PCR, and TCRdb's table has in-frame clones only and misses some. The repertoire holds approximately 290,000 clones, roughly four fifths seen once, with 15% to 19% in the top ten. The specimen was peripheral blood. The source is a person aged 65-85 years with COVID-19, enrolled during active disease.

This chain connects TRBV11-3 to TRBJ2-3; D may be TRBD2 (6 bases). Trimming cost V 4 bases and J 7 bases, with 12 bases left between them. The CDR3 runs to 13 residues. Germline V gene data show CDR1 as SGHNT and CDR2 as YENEEA. The CDR3 sequence: CASSSGGMHTQYF. In DNA, the CDR3 is TGTGCCAGCAGCTCTGGGGGGATGCATACGCAGTATTTT.

CDR3 DNA sequence: TGTGCCAGCAGTGAGCTTGGCGGGAGGGTAGGGAATGAGCAGTTCTTC. It codes for CASSELGGRVGNEQFF. V usage is TRBV2 and J usage is TRBJ2-1, with TRBD2 identical over 9 bases. The ends lost 3 bases at V and 7 bases at J; junction bases unmatched: 10. The CDR3 has 16 residues. Germline assignment: CDR1 SNHLY and CDR2 FYNNEI.

This clone was seen just once. The chain links TRBV7-2 to TRBJ2-1; possibly TRBD2 for D (5 bases). There are 15 residues in the CDR3. CDR1 is SGHTA, CDR2 FQGNSA, per germline. V gave up 6 bases and J gave up 3 bases, with 15 bases separating them. CDR3 nucleotides: TGTGCCAGCAGAAGGTTCAGCGGAAACTACAATGAGCAGTTCTTC. Translation: CASRRFSGNYNEQFF.

The chain carries TRBV6-5 and TRBJ2-7; 14 bases are a match to TRBD2. With 4 bases clipped from V and 4 bases from J, the junction kept 6 bases outside the gene matches. In germline, CDR1 is MNHEY, CDR2 SVGAGI. The CDR3 loop spans 16 amino acids. Written as DNA, the CDR3 is TGTGCCAGCAGTTCCCCCGGGACTAGCGGGAGTTACGAGCAGTACTTC. This encodes CASSSPGTSGSYEQYF.

V usage is TRBV6-5 and J usage is TRBJ2-4, with D perhaps matching TRBD2 (6 bases). Germline values: CDR1 MNHEY, CDR2 SVGAGI. Trimming removed 6 bases from V and 0 bases from J, with 9 bases in between. This CDR3 has 14 residues. CDR3 residues: CASRRGLAKNIQYF. The CDR3 DNA follows: TGTGCCAGCAGGAGGGGACTAGCCAAAAACATTCAGTACTTC.

This clone was picked up one time. This same CDR3 is encoded by further DNA sequences in the sample. This chain connects TRBV3-1 (or the pseudogene TRBV3-2) to TRBJ1-5; weak D call: TRBD1 (5 bases). Per the germline V gene, CDR1 is LGHDT and CDR2 is YNNKEL (reference sequence). The germline V and J ends were trimmed by 1 base and 7 bases, with 11 bases remaining between them. CDR3 length equals 14 residues. CDR3 nucleotide sequence: TGTGCCAGCAGCCAAGGTCAGGGAGGACAGCCCCAGCATTTT. Its protein product is CASSQGQGGQPQHF.

This chain links TRBV9 with TRBJ2-7; 7 bases map to TRBD2. The ends lost 0 bases at V and 3 bases at J; junction bases unmatched: 9. Germline V gives CDR1 SGDLS, CDR2 YYNGEE. The CDR3 consists of 16 residues. The CDR3 sequence is CASSVAGRGDFYEQYF. Here the CDR3 DNA reads TGTGCCAGCAGCGTAGCGGGACGGGGGGATTTCTACGAGCAGTACTTC. The full variable domain, in which reference TRBV9 and TRBJ2-7 provide the parts outside the CDR3, is DSGVTQTPKHLITATGQRVTLRCSPRSGDLSVYWYQQSLDQGLQFLIQYYNGEERAKGNILERFSAQQFPDLHSELNLSSLELGDSALYFCASSVAGRGDFYEQYFGPGTRLTVT.

In nucleotides, the CDR3 is TGTGCCAGCAGCTGGGACAGGGGAGTCGAGCAGTACTTC. It specifies CASSWDRGVEQYF. The gene calls are TRBV5-5 and TRBJ2-7; 10 bases map to TRBD1. CDR3 length equals 13 residues. CDR1 is SGHKS, CDR2 YYEKEE, per germline (reference sequence). V lost 3 bases to trimming and J lost 6 bases; unmatched junction nucleotides: 3.

The V and J genes are TRBV29-1 and TRBJ2-1, with 11 bases fitting TRBD2. Losses at the gene ends were 5 bases for V and 5 bases for J; bases not matched to a gene: 5. The germline gives CDR1 SQVTM, CDR2 ANQGSEA. The CDR3 spans 14 residues. CDR3 protein: CSVLAGGGHNEQFF. CDR3 DNA: TGCAGCGTTCTAGCGGGAGGAGGGCACAATGAGCAGTTCTTC.

This clone was seen once. The genes are TRBV7-9 and TRBJ2-2; TRBD1 aligns across 12 bases. With 1 base clipped from V and 4 bases from J, the junction kept 4 bases outside the gene matches. CDR3 size: 17 residues. CDR1 is SEHNR, CDR2 FQNEAQ, per germline (reference sequence). DNA for the CDR3: TGTGCCAGCAGCTTAGACGGGACAGGGGGCTCCACCGGGGAGCTGTTTTTT. It codes for CASSLDGTGGSTGELFF.

This chain links TRBV7-2 with TRBJ1-1; 7 bases match TRBD1. Germline CDR1 is SGHTA and CDR2 is FQGNSA. The CDR3 runs to 16 residues. V was pared by 6 bases and J by 4 bases, with 14 bases of the junction left unmatched. The CDR3: CASRETGYFRGTEAFF. As DNA, the CDR3 is TGTGCCAGCAGGGAGACAGGGTATTTTCGAGGCACTGAAGCTTTCTTT.

This clone was observed a handful of times. The chain has TRBV9 and TRBJ2-7, with 8 bases matching TRBD1. The CDR3 is 16 amino acids. Trimming at V came to 0 bases and at J to 6 bases, leaving 11 bases not matched to a gene. The germline gives CDR1 SGDLS, CDR2 YYNGEE. The CDR3 here is CASSVAIGRGPVEQYF. DNA of the CDR3: TGTGCCAGCAGCGTAGCAATTGGCAGGGGGCCCGTCGAGCAGTACTTC.

V and J are TRBV3-1 (or the pseudogene TRBV3-2) and TRBJ2-1, with D possibly matching TRBD2 (6 bases). CDR1 and CDR2 (germline): LGHDT, YNNKEL (reference sequence). The CDR3 consists of 17 residues. V was pared by 2 bases and J by 6 bases, with 20 bases between. The CDR3: CASSQLFSSGGSNEQFF. The CDR3 region has the DNA TGTGCCAGCAGCCAACTTTTCTCCTCCGGAGGGTCCAATGAGCAGTTCTTC.

The rearrangement uses TRBV13 and TRBJ2-5; the D gene is possibly TRBD2 (5 bases). Trimming took 0 bases from V and 6 from J, leaving 11 bases between them. The CDR3 has 14 residues. CDR1 is PRHDT and CDR2 is FYEKMQ in the germline V gene (reference sequence). CDR3 protein: CASSLGAAVQTQYF. Here the CDR3 DNA reads TGTGCCAGCAGCTTAGGGGCAGCGGTTCAGACCCAGTACTTC.

The chain couples TRBV28 to TRBJ2-5; TRBD2 agrees at 7 bases. Per the germline V gene, CDR1 is MDHEN and CDR2 is SYDVKM. J lost 3 bases, V lost 3 bases, and 7 bases had no gene match. The CDR3 is made up of 15 amino acids. This CDR3 reads CASSFTGGEKETQYF. The CDR3 coding sequence is TGTGCCAGCAGTTTTACGGGAGGTGAGAAAGAGACCCAGTACTTC.

This sequence joins TRBV3-1 (or the pseudogene TRBV3-2) and TRBJ1-6; 7 bases are a match to TRBD1. CDR1 is LGHDT, CDR2 YNNKEL, per germline (reference sequence). This CDR3 contains 15 residues. The J segment lost 7 bases and the V segment lost 1 base, leaving 4 bases of the junction unmatched. For the CDR3, the DNA is TGTGCCAGCAGCCAAGCGGGACAGATCAATTCACCCCTCCACTTT. Translating gives CASSQAGQINSPLHF.